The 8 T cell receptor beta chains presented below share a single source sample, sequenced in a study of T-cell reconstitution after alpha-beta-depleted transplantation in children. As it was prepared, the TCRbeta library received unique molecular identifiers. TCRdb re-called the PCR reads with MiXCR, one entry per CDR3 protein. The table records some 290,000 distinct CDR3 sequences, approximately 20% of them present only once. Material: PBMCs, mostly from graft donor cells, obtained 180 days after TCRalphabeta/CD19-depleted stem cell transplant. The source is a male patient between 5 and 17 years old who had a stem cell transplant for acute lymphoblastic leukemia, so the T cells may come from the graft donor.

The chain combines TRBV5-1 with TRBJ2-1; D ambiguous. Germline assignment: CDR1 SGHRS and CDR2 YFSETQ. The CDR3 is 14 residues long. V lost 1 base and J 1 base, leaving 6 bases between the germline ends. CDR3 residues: CASSLPSSYNEQFF. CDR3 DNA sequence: TGCGCCAGCAGCTTGCCTAGTTCCTACAATGAGCAGTTCTTC.

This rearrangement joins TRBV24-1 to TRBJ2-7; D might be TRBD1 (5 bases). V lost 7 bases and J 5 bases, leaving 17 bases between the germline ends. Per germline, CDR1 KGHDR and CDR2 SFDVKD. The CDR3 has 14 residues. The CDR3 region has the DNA TGTGCCACCAGCTCCGACAGCAGACCGCACGAGCAGTACTTC. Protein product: CATSSDSRPHEQYF.

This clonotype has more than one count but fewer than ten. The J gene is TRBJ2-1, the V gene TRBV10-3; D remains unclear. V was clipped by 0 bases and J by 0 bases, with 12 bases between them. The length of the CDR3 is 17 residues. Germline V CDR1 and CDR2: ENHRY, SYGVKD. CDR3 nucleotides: TGTGCCATCAGTGAGTCGCCTAGGTTGAGCTCCTACAATGAGCAGTTCTTC. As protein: CAISESPRLSSYNEQFF.

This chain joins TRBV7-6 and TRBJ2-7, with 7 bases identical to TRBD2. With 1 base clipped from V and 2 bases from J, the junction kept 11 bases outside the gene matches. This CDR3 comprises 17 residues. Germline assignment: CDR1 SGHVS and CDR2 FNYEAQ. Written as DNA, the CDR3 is TGTGCCAGCAGCTTAGGGCCCTTAGCGGGCAACACCTACGAGCAGTACTTC. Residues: CASSLGPLAGNTYEQYF.

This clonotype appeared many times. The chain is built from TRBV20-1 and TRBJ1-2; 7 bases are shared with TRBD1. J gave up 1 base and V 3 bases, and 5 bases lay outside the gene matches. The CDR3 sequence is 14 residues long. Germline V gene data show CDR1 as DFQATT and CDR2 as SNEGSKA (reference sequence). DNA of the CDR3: TGCAGTGCTAGTAGAGGGGACAGTAACTATGGCTACACCTTC. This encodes CSASRGDSNYGYTF.

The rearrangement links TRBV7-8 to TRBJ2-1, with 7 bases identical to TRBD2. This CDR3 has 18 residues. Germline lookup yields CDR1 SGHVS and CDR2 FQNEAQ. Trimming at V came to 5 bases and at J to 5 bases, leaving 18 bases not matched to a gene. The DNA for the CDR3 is TGTGCCAGCAGCGGCACCCGAGCGGGAACTAGGTGGGACAATGAGCAGTTCTTC. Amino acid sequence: CASSGTRAGTRWDNEQFF.

CDR3 sequence reads: CASSPGLAEAEDEQFF. The CDR3 nucleotides are TGTGCCAGCAGCCCCGGACTAGCGGAAGCTGAGGATGAGCAGTTCTTC. This rearrangement joins TRBV13 to TRBJ2-1; 10 bases match TRBD2. There are 16 residues in the CDR3. V dropped 5 bases and J dropped 8; count of bases not matched to a gene: 12. CDR1 PRHDT and CDR2 FYEKMQ come from the germline V gene (reference sequence).

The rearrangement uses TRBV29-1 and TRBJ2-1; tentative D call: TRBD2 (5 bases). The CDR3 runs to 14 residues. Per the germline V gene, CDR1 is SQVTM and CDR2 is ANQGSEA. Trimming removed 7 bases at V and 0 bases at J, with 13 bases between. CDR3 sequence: CSGTGIGSYNEQFF. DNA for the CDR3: TGCAGCGGGACGGGGATAGGCTCCTACAATGAGCAGTTCTTC.